This T cell receptor (beta chain) stems from a study of human T cells and chemical hapten exposure. Study-wide points: Patch test score rose with PT1 expanded TCRs, significant at 8, 16, 32, not 4.

This clonotype was picked up many times. Its antigen is unknown. The time point was: patch test 3, about 24 weeks after DPC sensitization. Treatment in this sample: therapeutic diphenylcyclopropenone sensitization with weekly scalp DPC. Unique molecular identifiers were affixed to discrete cDNA molecules within the library. One entry per CDR3 protein, called by TCRdb with MiXCR from the RACE reads. The data show about 82,000 distinct CDR3 sequences, around 13% seen once. The junction had 7 bases not matched to a gene; V was cut back by 7 bases and J by 4 bases. Germline CDR1 PRHDT, CDR2 FYEKMQ (reference sequence). This CDR3 contains 16 residues.

The sequenced sample was whole blood, obtained in connection with sensitization to the hapten diphenylcyclopropenone (DPC). The chain carries TRBV13 and TRBJ2-2, with 12 bases that match TRBD2. This TCR was sampled from a woman aged 45-65 years with alopecia areata. Some clones in this sample may be carry-over from other donors' samples. Here the CDR3 DNA reads TGTGCCAGCACCCCACTAGCGGGAGGCACCACCGGGGAGCTGTTTTTT. This translates into CASTPLAGGTTGELFF.